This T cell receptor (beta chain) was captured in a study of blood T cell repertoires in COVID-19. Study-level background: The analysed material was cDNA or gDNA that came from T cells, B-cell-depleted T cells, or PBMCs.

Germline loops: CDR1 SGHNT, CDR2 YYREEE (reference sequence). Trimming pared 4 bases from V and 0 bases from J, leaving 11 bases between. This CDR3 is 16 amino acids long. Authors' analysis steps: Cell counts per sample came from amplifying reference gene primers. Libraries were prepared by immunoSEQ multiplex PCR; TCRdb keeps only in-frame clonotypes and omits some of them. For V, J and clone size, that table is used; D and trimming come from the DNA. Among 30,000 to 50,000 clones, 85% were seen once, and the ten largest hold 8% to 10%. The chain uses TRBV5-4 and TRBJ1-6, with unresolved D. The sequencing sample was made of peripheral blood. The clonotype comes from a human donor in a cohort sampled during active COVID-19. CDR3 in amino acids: CASSPSGDSYNSPLHF. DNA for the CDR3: TGTGCCAGCAGCCCGTCGGGAGACTCCTATAATTCACCCCTCCACTTT.